This T cell receptor (beta chain) was identified in a study of blood T cell repertoires in COVID-19. About the study: The study drew acute and convalescent COVID-19 samples from the United States, Italy and Spain.

Per the original data handling: Reference gene primers were amplified, and this amplification served to estimate nucleated cell counts. Method: immunoSEQ multiplex PCR; TCRdb's copy keeps in-frame clones and lacks some. The V and J calls and clone size were taken over from that table, and D and trimming were inferred from the DNA. Of over 300,000 clones in the sample, just over 85% were seen once. The CDR3 contains 15 residues. CDR1 is SGHTA and CDR2 is FQGNSA in the germline V gene. V was pared by 8 bases and J by 4 bases, with 8 bases of the junction left unmatched. The sequenced material came from PBMCs or T cells enriched from blood (not recorded which). The J gene is TRBJ2-1, the V gene TRBV7-2; 10 bases line up with TRBD2. The TCR sequence derives from a woman aged 18-30 years who had recovered from COVID-19. As DNA, the CDR3 is TGTGCCAGCTCCCGCTCGACTAGCGGGTACAATGAGCAGTTCTTC. Its protein is CASSRSTSGYNEQFF.